The present entry profiles one TCR beta chain with its context. The table lists this clone with a count of one. Its antigen is unknown. No much larger clonotype is one base removed from it; base qualities were not supplied. The germline V end is reduced by 6 bases and the J end by 2 bases; junction bases left unmatched: 3. CDR1 LGHNA and CDR2 YNFKEQ are derived from the germline V gene. From the cysteine up to the phenylalanine, the CDR3 has a length of 14 residues. The retained sequence is limited to the CDR3, 42 bases, with the frame set at the first base. Blood samples were collected up to 4 times in the first month after transplant and then at least monthly when available. The data originate from a study of graft-versus-host responses after intestinal transplantation (dated by TCRdb to the early 2020s). Looking at the study overall: The transplants that recipients received were multivisceral, liver-intestinal, or isolated intestinal. Rather than going through the commercial service, samples from a few later patients were sequenced in-house on an Illumina MiSeq and processed with MiXCR. The cohort enrolled 24 intestinal transplant recipients, one of whom was a retransplant, and a few patients without pretransplant specimens were excluded. Every recipient was given anti-thymocyte globulin induction, then maintenance tacrolimus and steroids for about three years. To identify alloreactive clones, pre-transplant mixed lymphocyte reaction products were sequenced and then compared with unstimulated pre-transplant donor and recipient T cells. A peak of at least 4% donor T cells among recipient peripheral blood mononuclear cells was the definition used for donor T cell macrochimerism. Bulk TCR-beta CDR3 sequencing was used to track graft-versus-host and host-versus-graft alloreactive T cell clones in the graft, circulation and bone marrow after intestinal transplantation.

Receptor libraries were prepared by the immunoSEQ multiplex PCR assay. For most patients, high-throughput TCR-beta CDR3 sequencing of genomic DNA was performed by Adaptive Biotechnologies. Turning to the authors' computational methods: TCR sequencing data were retrieved from Adaptive's ImmunoSEQ software for around 18 patients, whereas three other patients were processed with MiXCR and VDJtools. CDR3 nucleotide sequences shared between donor and recipient were removed because the origin of such sequences could not be assigned. At least 2-fold expansion over unstimulated cells and a minimum CFSE-low frequency of 0.002% (template counts) or 0.001% (read counts) were required for clones to be classified as alloreactive. Clones were considered mappable if detected in sequenced pre-transplant spleen, lymph node, or MLR CFSE-low populations of the donor or recipient. The cumulative frequency of alloreactive clones was calculated as a percentage of all sequences, weighted by copy number. TCRdb took this table from immuneACCESS and kept in-frame rearrangements with V and J called. Such tables lack part of the clones; where checked against another copy, unresolved V genes explain under half of the gap, and the rest is unexplained. V and J calls and clone size are copied from that table; D and trimming were computed from the DNA. Across this sample there are about 40,000 clones, with roughly nine tenths seen only once. The ten largest clones capture around 2.5% of the sample.

What the study reported, not specific to this receptor: The conclusions were limited by the relatively low number and heterogeneity of the intestinal transplant patients. GvH clones were found in recipient bone marrow, and some of the GvH clones appeared earlier in ileal mucosa or blood, which is consistent with an intestinal mucosal origin. Early after transplant, peak levels of circulating GvH clones were found to be associated with declines in HvG clones. In patients with donor T cell macrochimerism, the allografts had high GvH to HvG T cell clonal ratios.

The TCR was taken from a human patient who received an intestinal transplant, so some T cells may come from the graft donor. The input for sequencing was PBMCs, taken roughly 300 days after intestinal transplant. Here the chain combines TRBV4-2 and TRBJ2-3; TRBD2 matches 9 bases in the middle. The CDR3 reads as follows: CASRSGGITDTQYF. The nucleotide sequence reads as follows: TGTGCCAGCAGAAGCGGGGGGATCACAGATACGCAGTATTTT.